A selection of T cell receptor beta chains follows, all from one sample in a study of T cell repertoires in cytomegalovirus infection. TCRdb processed the reads anew with MiXCR; each CDR3 protein has one entry. The data hold hundreds of thousands of distinct CDR3 sequences, with roughly a third observed a single time. Sequenced sample: PBMCs. Receptors were obtained from a human donor in good health (CMV status not recorded). Some clones in this sample may be carry-over from other donors' samples. Each CDR3 is given with its conserved first and last residue. The D gene is left open where the match is weak. Not all rows give a size; the values are once, few, many and, for expanded clones, a class.

j_call | clone_size | d_call | v_call | cdr3_nt | cdr3_aa
TRBJ2-3 | - | TRBD1 | TRBV4-1 | TGCGCCAGCAGCCAAGGCGCAGGGGGAATCACAGATACGCAGTATTTT | CASSQGAGGITDTQYF
TRBJ2-1 | - | - | TRBV2 | TGTGCCAGCAGTGAAACCAGTTCCTATGAGCAGTTCTTC | CASSETSSYEQFF
TRBJ1-6 | many | - | TRBV11-2 | TGTGCCAGCAGCGAACGGGGGTCTCCCGTCGCGACTAATTCACCCCTCCACTTT | CASSERGSPVATNSPLHF
TRBJ1-1 | - | - | TRBV2 | TGTGCCAGCAGACGGGACTCGACTACGCAAGGGGCTTTCTTT | CASRRDSTTQGAFF
TRBJ1-4 | few | TRBD1 | TRBV6-1 | TGTGCCAGCAGTGGACAGGGGGCGAGAAGAGAAAAACTGTTTTTT | CASSGQGARREKLFF
TRBJ2-5 | - | TRBD2 | TRBV4-2 | TGTGCCAGCAACCAAGGAGGGACTAGCGGGGGCGGTGAGACCCAGTACTTC | CASNQGGTSGGGETQYF
TRBJ2-1 | - | - | TRBV9 | TGTGCCAGCAGCGTAGCAGGGGCACTCTCCTACAATGAGCAGTTCTTC | CASSVAGALSYNEQFF
TRBJ1-5 | few | - | TRBV20-1 | TGCAGTGCTAGAGATTCCAGGGCTCAGCCCCAGCATTTT | CSARDSRAQPQHF
TRBJ2-1 | - | - | TRBV5-8 | TGTGCCAGCAGCTTTCAGGGACGGGGTGAGCAGTTCTTC | CASSFQGRGEQFF
TRBJ1-4 | - | - | TRBV14 | TGTGCCAGCAGCCGCGGATTGAATGAAAAACTGTTTTTT | CASSRGLNEKLFF
TRBJ2-7 | - | TRBD1 | TRBV11-1 | TGTGCCAGCTCCCCAGGCAGTGCCCGCAAGGGGGCGGACTACGAGCAGTACTTC | CASSPGSARKGADYEQYF
TRBJ2-3 | - | - | TRBV28 | TGTGCCAGCAGCGGCCGGGGGGCCAGAGATACGCAGTATTTT | CASSGRGARDTQYF
TRBJ1-2 | many | - | TRBV6-5 | TGTGCCAGCAGTTACTATGGGGAACAGGAGGGCTACACCTTC | CASSYYGEQEGYTF
TRBJ1-3 | few | - | TRBV7-9 | TGTGCCAGCAGCCCCCTCGCGGCAGGAAACACCATATATTTT | CASSPLAAGNTIYF
TRBJ1-1 | few | - | TRBV5-1 | TGCGCCAGCAGCCCTACCCCGGCACTGAACACTGAAGCTTTCTTT | CASSPTPALNTEAFF
TRBJ1-2 | - | - | TRBV6-2/TRBV6-3 | TGTGCCAGCAGTTACTATCCGGGACGGTCCTATGGCTACACCTTC | CASSYYPGRSYGYTF
TRBJ2-7 | - | - | TRBV4-3 | TGCGCCAGCAGCCAAGATCTTTCCTATTCCTACGAGCAGTACTTC | CASSQDLSYSYEQYF
TRBJ1-2 | - | TRBD1 | TRBV12-3/TRBV12-4 | TGTGCCAGCAGTCATGGGACAGTTCTCTATGGCTACACCTTC | CASSHGTVLYGYTF
TRBJ1-2 | - | - | TRBV12-3/TRBV12-4 | TGTGCCAGCAGGGGTACGGGGGACTATGGCTACACCTTC | CASRGTGDYGYTF
TRBJ2-7 | few | TRBD1 | TRBV11-1 | TGTGCCAGCAGCCCGAAGACAGGGGTCAGCTCCTACGAGCAGTACTTC | CASSPKTGVSSYEQYF
TRBJ2-1 | - | - | TRBV29-1 | TGCAGCGTTGGGCGGGACGGAATTCATAATGAGCAGTTCTTC | CSVGRDGIHNEQFF
TRBJ2-1 | - | - | TRBV20-1 | TGCAGTGATGTAGGACGGAAGTCCTACAATGAGCAGTTCTTC | CSDVGRKSYNEQFF
TRBJ1-1 | - | - | TRBV7-9 | TGTGCCAGCAGCTCGACAGGCACGAACACTGAAGCTTTCTTT | CASSSTGTNTEAFF
TRBJ1-1 | - | - | TRBV29-1 | TGCAGCGTGGCAGGGTTTACCACTGAAGCTTTCTTT | CSVAGFTTEAFF
TRBJ1-1 | - | - | TRBV27 | TGTGCCAGCAGTTTGAACCAGGACGGGAACACTGAAGCTTTCTTT | CASSLNQDGNTEAFF
TRBJ1-1 | - | - | TRBV29-1 | TGCAGCGTTGAGAAGGGGTCGAACACTGAAGCTTTCTTT | CSVEKGSNTEAFF
TRBJ2-1 | - | TRBD2 | TRBV7-6 | TGTGCCAGCGCGCCAAGCGGGACCTACAATGAGCAGTTCTTC | CASAPSGTYNEQFF
TRBJ1-3 | many | - | TRBV7-2 | TGTGCCAGCAGTTTGGCATCTGGAAACACCATATATTTT | CASSLASGNTIYF
TRBJ1-1 | few | - | TRBV20-1 | TGCAGTGCTAGATTGGGAGGAGGGGAAGCTTTCTTT | CSARLGGGEAFF
TRBJ1-1 | many | - | TRBV7-2 | TGTGCCAGCAGCTTTGGGACTCAGGCTTTCTTT | CASSFGTQAFF
TRBJ1-2 | few | - | TRBV7-2 | TGTGCCAGCAGCTTAGATCGGAACAACTATGGCTACACCTTC | CASSLDRNNYGYTF
TRBJ1-6 | few | - | TRBV6-5 | TGTGCCAGCAGTTACGGGGGGGCTACAGTCTGGCAGGTTAATTCACCCCTCCACTTT | CASSYGGATVWQVNSPLHF
TRBJ1-1 | many | TRBD1 | TRBV7-2 | TGTGCCAGCAGCTTACATGGGACAGGGATTACTGAAGCTTTCTTT | CASSLHGTGITEAFF
TRBJ2-1 | - | - | TRBV13 | TGTGCCAGCAGCACCTATGGGGTGTCGGTAAATGAGCAGTTCTTC | CASSTYGVSVNEQFF
TRBJ1-6 | few | - | TRBV27 | TGTGCCAGCAGTCCGGGACCCCCTGGGTCACCCCTCCACTTT | CASSPGPPGSPLHF
TRBJ2-1 | few | - | TRBV29-1 | TGCAGCGGCGGCGGGTACAATGAGCAGTTCTTC | CSGGGYNEQFF
TRBJ1-1 | - | - | TRBV7-9 | TGTGCCCCGGACCGGGATGAGGTGAACACTGAAGCTTTCTTT | CAPDRDEVNTEAFF
TRBJ1-1 | - | TRBD1 | TRBV6-2/TRBV6-3 | TGTGCCAGCAGTGACCCGGACAGGGAAGGCACTGAAGCTTTCTTT | CASSDPDREGTEAFF
TRBJ1-1 | - | - | TRBV2 | TGTGCCAGCAGTGGTTCGACTACAGAATCGGCGGGGACTGAAGCTTTCTTT | CASSGSTTESAGTEAFF
TRBJ1-1 | - | - | TRBV20-1 | TGCAGTGCTCACCCGACAGCCACAACCACGCTGGGAATGAACACTGAAGCTTTCTTT | CSAHPTATTTLGMNTEAFF
TRBJ1-4 | few | - | TRBV28 | TGTGCCAGCAGACGAAAGACAGAGCTTCATAATGAAAAACTGTTTTTT | CASRRKTELHNEKLFF
TRBJ1-2 | few | TRBD1 | TRBV2 | TGTGCCAGCAGAGGACAGGGGACGAATGGCTACACCTTC | CASRGQGTNGYTF
TRBJ2-1 | - | TRBD1 | TRBV29-1 | TGCAGCGTTATAGACAGGGGGCGTACCAATGAGCAGTTCTTC | CSVIDRGRTNEQFF
TRBJ2-1 | - | TRBD2 | TRBV7-2 | TGTGCCAGCGCCCGGGGGGGCAACAATGAGCAGTTCTTC | CASARGGNNEQFF
TRBJ2-3 | - | - | TRBV20-1 | TGCAGTGCCTCGCTTCGGGGGGCCTCAGATACGCAGTATTTT | CSASLRGASDTQYF
TRBJ2-3 | many | - | TRBV12-3/TRBV12-4 | TGTGCCAGCAGTCCAGAAGCGGATACGCAGTATTTT | CASSPEADTQYF
TRBJ1-2 | few | TRBD1 | TRBV2 | TGTGCCAGCAGCGCACGTGGGACAGGGACACATGGCTACACCTTC | CASSARGTGTHGYTF
TRBJ1-1 | - | - | TRBV4-1 | TGCGCCAGCAGCCGAGAACAGCTGAACACTGAAGCTTTCTTT | CASSREQLNTEAFF
TRBJ1-1 | - | TRBD1 | TRBV19 | TGTGCCAGTAGTATAGATAGGACAGGGGTCGGGCACACTGAAGCTTTCTTT | CASSIDRTGVGHTEAFF
TRBJ2-1 | - | TRBD1 | TRBV11-2 | TGTGCCAGCAGCTGGTCAGGGGGCTCCTACAATGAGCAGTTCTTC | CASSWSGGSYNEQFF
TRBJ2-7 | - | - | TRBV19 | TGTGCCAGCTCCACTGGGGGCGGCGAGCAGTACTTC | CASSTGGGEQYF
TRBJ1-6 | - | TRBD1 | TRBV27 | TGTGCCAGCAGTCTCGACAGGGGTCCCAATTCACCCCTCCACTTT | CASSLDRGPNSPLHF
TRBJ1-5 | few | TRBD1 | TRBV6-1 | TGTGCCAGCAGTGAAATCCCCGACAGGGGGTACAATCAGCCCCAGCATTTT | CASSEIPDRGYNQPQHF
TRBJ1-1 | once | TRBD1 | TRBV5-6 | TGTGCCAGCAGCTTGGACACAGGGGAGGGAGCTTTCTTT | CASSLDTGEGAFF
TRBJ2-5 | - | TRBD1 | TRBV3-1 | TGTGCCAGCAGCCCCTGGACAGGGCCAGTCGAGACCCAGTACTTC | CASSPWTGPVETQYF
TRBJ2-1 | many | - | TRBV6-2/TRBV6-3 | TGTGCCAGCCGGGAACTGACAGTCTACAATGAGCAGTTCTTC | CASRELTVYNEQFF
TRBJ1-2 | many | TRBD1 | TRBV6-1 | TGTGCCAGCAGTGAAGATATAGAGATGGGACAGCGTAGGGGCTACACCTTC | CASSEDIEMGQRRGYTF
TRBJ2-7 | many | - | TRBV28 | TGTGCCAGCAGTTACCTAGCCTGGGCGTCTGGAGCCGAGCAGTACTTC | CASSYLAWASGAEQYF
TRBJ1-3 | - | - | TRBV4-1 | TGCGCCAGCAGTAAAGGCAGGGCAATAGACTCTGGAAACCCCATATATTTT | CASSKGRAIDSGNPIYF